The 19 T cell receptor beta chains given below trace back to one sample, sequenced in a study of beta chain features in type 1 diabetes. What was sequenced were expressed TCRB transcripts, since all of the isolated RNA had been reverse transcribed. Some clones are missing from TCRdb's copy, which holds only in-frame ones; the method was immunoSEQ multiplex PCR. This sample has some 190,000 clones; 6% to 9% occur once, and the top ten carry 0.5%. Study findings and constraints: All four CD4+ subsets from Type 1 diabetes patients carried moderately but significantly shorter TCRB CDR3s.

The antigens of these receptors remain unknown. Material: central memory CD4+ T cells from blood. These receptors all come from a man younger than 35 with type 1 diabetes.

This clone has more than one count but fewer than ten. The chain couples TRBV5-6 to TRBJ2-6, with TRBD1 as a possible D gene (5 bases). Trimming pared 5 bases from V and 1 base from J, leaving 10 bases between. There are 15 residues in the CDR3. CDR1 and CDR2 from the germline V gene are SGHDT and YYEEEE. The CDR3 loop is CASSPGLSGANVLTF. In DNA form, the CDR3 reads TGTGCCAGCAGTCCAGGGTTGTCTGGGGCCAACGTCCTGACTTTC.

The chain couples TRBV20-1 to TRBJ2-7; the match to TRBD1 covers 7 bases. The CDR3 loop spans 11 amino acids. Germline V lookup: CDR1 DFQATT, CDR2 SNEGSKA (reference sequence). The CDR3 DNA follows: TGCAGGGCGGACAGGAGCTACGAGCAGTACTTC. Its protein product is CRADRSYEQYF.

The sample holds a few counts of this clone. The sample has other DNA sequences that encode this CDR3 too. The V gene is TRBV7-2, the J gene TRBJ2-3; D unresolved. The V gene lost 3 bases and the J gene lost 1 base, with 5 bases spanning the gap. Germline CDR1 and CDR2: SGHTA and FQGNSA. The CDR3 runs 13 residues. The CDR3 DNA reads TGTGCCAGCAGCTTTCGCGGCACAGATACGCAGTATTTT. Residues: CASSFRGTDTQYF.

There are a few counts of this clone. The chain has TRBV6-5 and TRBJ2-2; D unresolved. V was trimmed by 6 bases and J by 1 base, leaving 9 bases between them. There are 14 residues in the CDR3. CDR1 and CDR2 (germline): MNHEY, SVGAGI. The CDR3 nucleotides are TGTGCCAGCAGAGTGTCGGGGAACACCGGGGAGCTGTTTTTT. Translating gives CASRVSGNTGELFF.

This clone has a handful of counts. The V and J genes are TRBV9 and TRBJ2-5, with 9 bases identical to TRBD2. Germline assignment: CDR1 SGDLS and CDR2 YYNGEE. The CDR3 is 19 amino acids. J gave up 4 bases and V 0 bases, and 16 bases lay outside the gene matches. CDR3 residues: CASSVGVSGGIRLGETQYF. The CDR3 coding sequence is TGTGCCAGCAGCGTAGGAGTTAGCGGGGGCATAAGGTTGGGAGAGACCCAGTACTTC.

This clone was seen a handful of times. This chain joins TRBV5-1 and TRBJ1-2; 7 bases agree with TRBD1. Germline values: CDR1 SGHRS, CDR2 YFSETQ. The CDR3 consists of 14 residues. The V and J ends lost 0 bases and 8 bases, in that order; junction bases with no gene match: 7. CDR3 loop: CASSLETGLDGYTF. In DNA, the CDR3 is TGCGCCAGCAGCTTGGAGACAGGGTTGGACGGCTACACCTTC.

About this clone: A far more abundant clone sits one base away, making this likely a read error. The same CDR3 also results from other DNA sequences found in this sample. The CDR3 coding sequence is TGCGCCAGCAGCTTGAGGACAGACTACACCTTC. This sequence encodes CASSLRTDYTF. The rearrangement joins TRBV5-1 to TRBJ1-2, with D tentatively TRBD1 (6 bases). Trimming cost V 1 base and J 10 bases, with 8 bases left between them. The CDR3 runs 11 residues. CDR1 and CDR2 from the germline V gene are SGHRS and YFSETQ.

The CDR3 DNA sequence: TGTGCCAGCAGTTTAACCCCCTCTGGAGGGACTAGCGGGAGACATGAGCAGTTCTTC. Its protein product is CASSLTPSGGTSGRHEQFF. V gene TRBV28 combines with J gene TRBJ2-1; 14 positions match TRBD2. The CDR3 spans 19 residues. CDR1 MDHEN and CDR2 SYDVKM come from the germline V gene. Losses at the gene ends were 2 bases for V and 8 bases for J; bases not matched to a gene: 14. Full variable domain (rest looked up from reference TRBV28 and TRBJ2-1): DVKVTQSSRYLVKRTGEKVFLECVQDMDHENMFWYRQDPGLGLRLIYFSYDVKMKEKGDIPEGYSVSREKKERFSLILESASTNQTSMYLCASSLTPSGGTSGRHEQFFGPGTRLTVL.

This clone came up a few times. The chain is built from TRBV19 and TRBJ1-2; the D gene is possibly TRBD1 (6 bases). The CDR3 is made up of 14 amino acids. Per the germline V gene, CDR1 is LNHDA and CDR2 is SQIVND (reference sequence). V gave up 6 bases and J gave up 3 bases, with 14 bases separating them. CDR3 nucleotides: TGTGCCAGTAGAGCCAGGGGATCCGACTATGGCTACACCTTC. It specifies CASRARGSDYGYTF.

V and J are TRBV28 and TRBJ2-2; D gene unclear. With 5 bases removed from V and 0 bases from J, the gap between germline ends came to 7 bases. CDR1 and CDR2 (germline): MDHEN, SYDVKM. The CDR3 consists of 14 residues. The CDR3, as DNA: TGTGCCAGCAGTCCCGGGTCGAACACCGGGGAGCTGTTTTTT. Translating gives CASSPGSNTGELFF.

The chain recombines TRBV9 with TRBJ2-3; no definite D call. V was pared by 4 bases and J by 4 bases, with 10 bases between. The CDR3 extends over 13 amino acids. Per the germline V gene, CDR1 is SGDLS and CDR2 is YYNGEE. The CDR3 reads CASSPRSADTQYF. The CDR3, as DNA: TGTGCCAGCAGCCCCAGGTCAGCAGATACGCAGTATTTT.

The CDR3 protein is CASSPDRVGGYEQYF. In DNA, the CDR3 is TGCGCCAGCAGTCCCGACAGGGTCGGGGGCTACGAGCAGTACTTC. The chain joins TRBV5-1 to TRBJ2-7; weak D call: TRBD1 (7 bases). CDR3 length equals 15 residues. Germline V CDR1 and CDR2: SGHRS, YFSETQ. Trimming pared 5 bases from V and 3 bases from J, leaving 18 bases between.

The sample holds a few counts of this clone. This chain uses TRBV11-1 with TRBJ2-1, with 13 bases lining up with TRBD2. The CDR3 runs to 17 residues. Germline CDR1 and CDR2: SGHAT and FQDESV (reference sequence). V lost 3 bases to trimming and J lost 6 bases; unmatched junction nucleotides: 8. This CDR3 is CASSFTGTSGTFNEQFF. CDR3 nucleotide sequence: TGTGCCAGCAGCTTTACAGGGACTAGCGGGACATTCAATGAGCAGTTCTTC. Using reference TRBV11-1 and TRBJ2-1 for the parts outside the CDR3, the full variable domain is EAEVAQSPRYKITEKSQAVAFWCDPISGHATLYWYRQILGQGPELLVQFQDESVVDDSQLPKDRFSAERLKGVDSTLKIQPAELGDSAMYLCASSFTGTSGTFNEQFFGPGTRLTVL.

The gene calls are TRBV28 and TRBJ2-1, with 12 bases lining up with TRBD2. The CDR3 spans 15 residues. Germline assignment: CDR1 MDHEN and CDR2 SYDVKM. The ends lost 5 bases at V and 9 bases at J; junction bases unmatched: 8. The CDR3: CASSMTSGGSGEQFF. The CDR3 nucleotides read TGTGCCAGCAGTATGACTAGCGGGGGTTCGGGTGAGCAGTTCTTC.

This clone has just a few counts. J is TRBJ1-5 and V is TRBV28; 7 bases are shared with TRBD1. Unmatched junction bases numbered 11, after V lost 5 bases and J lost 7 bases. This CDR3 is built from 15 residues. From germline, CDR1 is MDHEN and CDR2 SYDVKM. In DNA, the CDR3 is TGTGCCAGCAGTAGCTCAGGGGGTAGGGGGCAGCCCCAGCATTTT. Residues: CASSSSGGRGQPQHF.

This clone was counted between two and nine times. This chain connects TRBV4-3 to TRBJ2-3, with 11 bases matching TRBD2. Germline V CDR1 and CDR2: LGHNA, YSLEER. CDR3 length equals 16 residues. V lost 4 bases and J lost 2; bases outside the gene matches: 5. CDR3 sequence reads: CASSRRTSGYTDTQYF. CDR3 DNA: TGCGCCAGCAGCCGGAGGACTAGCGGGTACACAGATACGCAGTATTTT.

This clone was picked up a small number of times. The chain is built from TRBV5-1 and TRBJ2-1, with D perhaps TRBD2 (6 bases). V shed 2 bases and J shed 6 bases, with 12 bases lying between them. Germline loops: CDR1 SGHRS, CDR2 YFSETQ. This CDR3 has 14 residues. The CDR3 region has the DNA TGCGCCAGCAGCTTAAACGGGGACTTCAATGAGCAGTTCTTC. Translated: CASSLNGDFNEQFF.

The chain combines TRBV28 with TRBJ2-3; maybe TRBD1 (6 bases). Trimming shortened V by 4 bases and J by 0 bases, and 8 bases separated the two germline ends. The CDR3 runs to 14 residues. CDR1 and CDR2 from the germline V gene are MDHEN and SYDVKM. For the CDR3, the DNA is TGTGCCAGCAGTTCGCAGGGGAGCACAGATACGCAGTATTTT. Translated, it gives CASSSQGSTDTQYF.

This clone was seen only a few times. The chain couples TRBV5-5 to TRBJ1-1; 7 bases agree with TRBD1. The junction had 3 bases not matched to a gene; V was cut back by 0 bases and J by 4 bases. This CDR3 comprises 14 residues. Germline CDR1 and CDR2: SGHKS and YYEKEE (reference sequence). This chain's CDR3 is CASSLGQGGTEAFF. The DNA for the CDR3 is TGTGCCAGCAGCTTGGGACAGGGAGGCACTGAAGCTTTCTTT.